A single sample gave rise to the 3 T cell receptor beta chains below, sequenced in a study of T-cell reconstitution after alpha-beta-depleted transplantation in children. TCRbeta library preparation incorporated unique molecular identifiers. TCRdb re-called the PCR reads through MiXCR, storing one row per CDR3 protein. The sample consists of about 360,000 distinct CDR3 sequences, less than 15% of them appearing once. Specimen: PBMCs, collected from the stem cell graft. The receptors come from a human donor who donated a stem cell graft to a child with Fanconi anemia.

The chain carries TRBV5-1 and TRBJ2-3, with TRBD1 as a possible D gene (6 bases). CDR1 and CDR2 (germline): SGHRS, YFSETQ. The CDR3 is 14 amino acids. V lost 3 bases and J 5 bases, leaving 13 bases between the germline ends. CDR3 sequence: CASSWTQGEDTQYF. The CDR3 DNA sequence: TGCGCCAGCAGCTGGACACAGGGAGAAGATACGCAGTATTTT.

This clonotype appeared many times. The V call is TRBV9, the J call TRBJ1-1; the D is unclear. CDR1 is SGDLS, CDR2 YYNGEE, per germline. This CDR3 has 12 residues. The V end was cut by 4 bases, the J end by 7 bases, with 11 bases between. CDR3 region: CASSPRDGEAFF. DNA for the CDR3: TGTGCCAGCAGCCCTAGAGACGGTGAAGCTTTCTTT.

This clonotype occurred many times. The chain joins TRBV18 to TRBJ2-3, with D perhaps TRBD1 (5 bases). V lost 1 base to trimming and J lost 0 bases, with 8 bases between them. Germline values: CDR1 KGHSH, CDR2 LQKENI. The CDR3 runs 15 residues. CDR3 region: CASSPLQGSTDTQYF. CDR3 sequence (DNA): TGTGCCAGCTCACCACTCCAGGGAAGCACAGATACGCAGTATTTT.